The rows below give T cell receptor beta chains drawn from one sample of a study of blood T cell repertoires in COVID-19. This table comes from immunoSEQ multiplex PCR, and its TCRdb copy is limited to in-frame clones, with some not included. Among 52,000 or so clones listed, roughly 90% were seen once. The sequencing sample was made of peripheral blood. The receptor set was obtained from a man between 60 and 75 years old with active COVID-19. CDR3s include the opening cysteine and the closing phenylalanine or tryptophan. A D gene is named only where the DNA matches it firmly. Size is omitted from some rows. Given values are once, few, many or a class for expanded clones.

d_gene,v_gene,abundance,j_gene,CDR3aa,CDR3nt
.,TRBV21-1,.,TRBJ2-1,CASSTGTGVNNEQFF,TGTGCCAGCAGCACTGGGACAGGGGTCAACAATGAGCAGTTCTTC
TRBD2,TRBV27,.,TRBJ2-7,CASKTGTSGYEQYF,TGTGCCAGCAAAACCGGGACTAGCGGTTACGAGCAGTACTTC
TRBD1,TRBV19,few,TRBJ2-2,CASRRDSSYTGELFF,TGTGCCAGTAGAAGGGACAGCTCCTACACCGGGGAGCTGTTTTTT
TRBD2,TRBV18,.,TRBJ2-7,CASSPGTSGNSYEQYF,TGTGCCAGCTCACCGGGTACTAGCGGGAACTCCTACGAGCAGTACTTC
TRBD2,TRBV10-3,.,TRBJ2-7,CAIGRSLAGDEQYF,TGTGCTATCGGGCGTAGTCTAGCGGGAGACGAGCAGTACTTC
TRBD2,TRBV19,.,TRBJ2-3,CASKASGRTSTDTQYF,TGTGCCAGTAAGGCTAGCGGGAGGACCAGCACAGATACGCAGTATTTT
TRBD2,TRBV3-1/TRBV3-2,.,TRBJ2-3,CAVRLAGGGTDTQYF,TGTGCCGTTCGACTAGCGGGAGGGGGTACAGATACGCAGTATTTT
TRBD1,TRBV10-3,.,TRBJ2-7,CAISGGQGGHEQYF,TGTGCCATCAGTGGGGGACAGGGGGGCCACGAGCAGTACTTC
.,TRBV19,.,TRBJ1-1,CASSNPQIMNTEAFF,TGTGCCAGTAGTAATCCACAAATCATGAACACTGAAGCTTTCTTT
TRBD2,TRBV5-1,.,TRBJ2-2,CASSFLAGDTGELFF,TGCGCCAGCAGCTTCCTAGCGGGAGACACCGGGGAGCTGTTTTTT
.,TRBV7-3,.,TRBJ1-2,CASSLIRIYGYTF,TGTGCCAGCAGCTTAATCAGGATCTATGGCTACACCTTC
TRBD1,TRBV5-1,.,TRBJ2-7,CASSLGPFEQGTYEQYF,TGCGCCAGCAGCTTGGGGCCCTTCGAACAGGGGACGTACGAGCAGTACTTC
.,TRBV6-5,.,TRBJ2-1,CASAVGGPYNEQFF,TGTGCCAGCGCCGTGGGAGGTCCCTACAATGAGCAGTTCTTC
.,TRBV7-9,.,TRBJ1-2,CASSSTGAGYTF,TGTGCCAGCAGCTCGACAGGAGCTGGCTACACCTTC
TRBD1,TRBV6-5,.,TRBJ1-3,CASSYSRTGKENTIYF,TGTGCCAGCAGTTACTCGCGGACAGGAAAGGAAAACACCATATATTTT